These T cell receptor beta chains were read from a single sample in a study of a mutant IDH1 vaccine in newly diagnosed glioma. TCRdb keeps only in-frame clones here, not all; method: immunoSEQ multiplex PCR. The sample contains 35,000 to 55,000 clones, less than 85% of which appear only once. These TCRs are of unknown antigen specificity. The specimen was PBMCs, collected from a glioma patient whose treatment included an IDH1 peptide vaccine. All receptors derive from a woman under 30 with glioma. Some clones in this sample may be carry-over from other donors' samples. Both conserved end residues are part of each CDR3. A D gene is named only where the DNA matches it firmly. Rows give clone size only sometimes, using once, few, many, or a class for an expanded clone.

V gene,clone size,J gene,D gene,CDR3 protein,CDR3 DNA
TRBV7-8,NA,TRBJ2-1,TRBD2,CASSPGLAGVVGEQFF,TGTGCCAGCAGCCCGGGACTAGCGGGAGTAGTCGGTGAGCAGTTCTTC
TRBV5-6,once,TRBJ2-3,NA,CASSFPGTPPQYF,TGTGCCAGCAGCTTCCCCGGGACCCCACCGCAGTATTTT
TRBV27,NA,TRBJ2-7,NA,CASSLRQGLSSYEQYF,TGTGCCAGCAGTTTAAGGCAGGGGCTTAGCTCCTACGAGCAGTACTTC
TRBV7-9,few,TRBJ2-1,TRBD2,CASGLAGISYNEQFF,TGTGCCAGCGGATTAGCGGGGATTTCCTACAATGAGCAGTTCTTC
TRBV6-5,NA,TRBJ2-5,TRBD1,CASSKGTGSTQYF,TGTGCCAGCAGTAAAGGGACAGGGAGTACCCAGTACTTC
TRBV18,few,TRBJ1-1,NA,CASSPPVWGTEAFF,TGTGCCAGCTCACCACCGGTCTGGGGAACTGAAGCTTTCTTT
TRBV29-1,NA,TRBJ1-1,NA,CSVMGGTEAFF,TGCAGCGTTATGGGGGGAACTGAAGCTTTCTTT
TRBV28,NA,TRBJ1-1,NA,CASSLLGLGTEAFF,TGTGCCAGCAGTTTATTAGGGTTAGGGACTGAAGCTTTCTTT
TRBV4-1,NA,TRBJ1-1,NA,CASSLQGTEAFF,TGCGCCAGCAGCCTACAGGGCACTGAAGCTTTCTTT
TRBV27,NA,TRBJ2-7,TRBD2,CASSSPGGTSGSSYEQYF,TGTGCCAGCAGTTCGCCCGGGGGGACTAGCGGGAGCTCCTACGAGCAGTACTTC
TRBV18,NA,TRBJ1-3,NA,CASSPPGGSGNTIYF,TGTGCCAGCTCTCCACCGGGCGGCTCTGGAAACACCATATATTTT
TRBV29-1,once,TRBJ2-1,NA,CSVKVPDEQFF,TGCAGCGTGAAGGTTCCTGATGAGCAGTTCTTC
TRBV5-1,once,TRBJ2-5,NA,CASSPSRLQGSSETQYF,TGCGCCAGCAGCCCCTCGAGATTACAGGGATCATCAGAGACCCAGTACTTC
TRBV21-1,NA,TRBJ1-5,NA,CASSFDREGEGNQPQHF,TGTGCCAGCAGCTTCGACAGGGAAGGTGAGGGCAATCAGCCCCAGCATTTT
TRBV6-1,NA,TRBJ2-6,NA,CASMNPGANVLTF,TGTGCCAGCATGAACCCTGGGGCCAACGTCCTGACTTTC
TRBV4-2,NA,TRBJ2-7,NA,CASSQDLSGLSYEQYF,TGTGCCAGCAGCCAAGATTTGAGCGGCCTCTCCTACGAGCAGTACTTC
TRBV19,NA,TRBJ1-2,NA,CASSPLPAATNYGYTF,TGTGCCAGTAGTCCCCTCCCGGCCGCGACTAACTATGGCTACACCTTC
TRBV4-2,NA,TRBJ2-4,NA,CASSQDLDSNKNIQYF,TGTGCCAGCAGCCAAGATCTAGACAGCAACAAAAACATTCAGTACTTC
TRBV6-6,NA,TRBJ2-1,TRBD2,CASSIPASGSNEQFF,TGTGCCAGCAGTATCCCAGCTAGCGGGAGTAATGAGCAGTTCTTC
TRBV5-1,NA,TRBJ2-5,TRBD1,CASSSDGTGGLQETQYF,TGCGCCAGCAGCTCCGATGGGACAGGGGGTCTGCAAGAGACCCAGTACTTC
TRBV6-6,NA,TRBJ2-3,TRBD2,CASGLAGGLDTQYF,TGTGCCAGCGGGCTAGCGGGAGGTCTAGATACGCAGTATTTT
TRBV27,NA,TRBJ1-2,NA,CASSSAIRGNYGYTF,TGTGCCAGCAGTTCGGCTATTCGGGGAAACTATGGCTACACCTTC
TRBV5-1,NA,TRBJ2-1,NA,CASSLERPSYNEQFF,TGCGCCAGCAGCTTGGAACGGCCCTCCTACAATGAGCAGTTCTTC
TRBV10-1,NA,TRBJ1-6,TRBD1,CASSEQDRGIYANSPLHF,TGCGCCAGCAGTGAGCAGGACAGGGGAATATATGCCAATTCACCCCTCCACTTT
TRBV25-1,few,TRBJ1-1,NA,CASSEVSGRVGTEAFF,TGTGCCAGCAGTGAAGTAAGCGGCAGGGTAGGCACTGAAGCTTTCTTT
TRBV5-1,few,TRBJ2-2,TRBD1,CASRTGGSTGELFF,TGCGCCAGCAGGACAGGGGGCAGTACCGGGGAGCTGTTTTTT
TRBV4-1,NA,TRBJ1-5,NA,CASSQDRSNQPQHF,TGCGCCAGCAGCCAAGACCGCAGCAATCAGCCCCAGCATTTT
TRBV30,once,TRBJ2-3,NA,CASPGGHTDTQYF,TGTGCCTCCCCTGGTGGGCACACAGATACGCAGTATTTT
TRBV5-6,NA,TRBJ2-7,NA,CASSSDRAGVYEQYF,TGTGCCAGCAGCTCGGACCGGGCAGGGGTATACGAGCAGTACTTC
TRBV5-4,NA,TRBJ2-3,NA,CASSLGEGDADTQYF,TGTGCCAGCAGCTTGGGGGAGGGGGACGCAGATACGCAGTATTTT
TRBV29-1,NA,TRBJ1-1,NA,CSVSYTGGEAFF,TGCAGCGTCTCTTACACGGGGGGGGAAGCTTTCTTT
TRBV27,few,TRBJ1-2,NA,CASSPAGRHGYTF,TGTGCCAGCAGCCCGGCAGGTAGACATGGCTACACCTTC
TRBV6-1,NA,TRBJ2-4,TRBD1,CASTPGQGEIIQYF,TGTGCCAGCACCCCGGGACAGGGGGAAATCATTCAGTACTTC
TRBV7-9,NA,TRBJ1-1,TRBD1,CASSLPSGRHQGGNTEAFF,TGTGCCAGCAGCTTACCCAGCGGGAGGCACCAGGGGGGGAACACTGAAGCTTTCTTT
TRBV11-2,NA,TRBJ2-7,TRBD2,CASSLGLAGTPGEQYF,TGTGCCAGCAGCTTAGGACTAGCGGGGACCCCCGGGGAGCAGTACTTC
TRBV6-5,NA,TRBJ2-7,NA,CASTGGLSYEQYF,TGTGCCAGCACCGGGGGACTTTCTTACGAGCAGTACTTC
TRBV4-2,NA,TRBJ2-6,TRBD1,CASSPFRTGAGANVLTF,TGTGCCAGCAGCCCATTTCGGACAGGGGCTGGGGCCAACGTCCTGACTTTC
TRBV6-1,NA,TRBJ1-5,NA,CASSDPSGRSNQPQHF,TGTGCCAGCAGTGACCCCTCGGGCCGTAGCAATCAGCCCCAGCATTTT
TRBV19,NA,TRBJ2-1,NA,CASSISGNPYNEQFF,TGTGCCAGTAGTATCTCGGGGAATCCCTACAATGAGCAGTTCTTC
TRBV13,NA,TRBJ2-6,NA,CASSSSRALGVLTF,TGTGCCAGCAGTTCCTCCCGGGCCCTGGGGGTCCTGACTTTC
TRBV5-1,few,TRBJ1-1,NA,CASSFDRLTEAFF,TGCGCCAGCAGCTTTGACAGACTAACTGAAGCTTTCTTT
TRBV18,NA,TRBJ1-1,TRBD1,CASSPRDSSMNTEAFF,TGTGCCAGCTCACCCCGGGACAGCAGCATGAACACTGAAGCTTTCTTT